This TCR beta chain was identified during a study of blood T cell repertoires in COVID-19. Study information: Samples of COVID-19 (acute and convalescent) were obtained from the United States, Italy and Spain.

Methods used by the authors: Reference gene primer amplification yielded estimated nucleated cell counts. Clones were sequenced by immunoSEQ multiplex PCR, and TCRdb holds only the in-frame ones, with some missing. The V and J calls and clone size were taken over from that table, and D and trimming were inferred from the DNA. This table has around 180,000 clones, about 77% appearing once. Germline values: CDR1 SEHNR, CDR2 FQNEAQ (reference sequence). The CDR3 runs to 8 residues. Trimming cost V 5 bases and J 14 bases, with 6 bases left between them. Across about two dozen US areas, participants ranged in age from 18 to 89 years. Which cohort a participant joined came from the clinical history participants gave.

The sample consisted of PBMCs or T cells enriched from blood (not recorded which). The chain combines TRBV7-9 with TRBJ2-5; D unclear. The TCR comes from a woman aged 45-60 years with acute COVID-19. The CDR3 here is CASSPRYF. The CDR3, as DNA: TGTGCCAGCAGCCCCAGATACTTC.